Listed here are 7 T cell receptor beta chains from one sample, sequenced in a study of blood T cell repertoires in COVID-19. Assay: immunoSEQ multiplex PCR; the TCRdb copy retains only in-frame clones and omits some. Of approximately 190,000 clones listed, about four fifths were seen once; the top ten hold approximately 6.9%. Sequencing used peripheral blood. These receptor sequences come from a man in his 60s with acute or convalescent COVID-19.

The V and J genes are TRBV7-2 and TRBJ2-1, with D maybe TRBD1 (6 bases). V dropped 2 bases and J dropped 7 bases, with 18 bases sitting between them. CDR1 SGHTA and CDR2 FQGNSA come from the germline V gene. The CDR3 covers 16 residues. The CDR3 region has the DNA TGTGCCAGCAGCTTAATGACAGGACAACCTTCGAATGAGCAGTTCTTC. It yields the protein CASSLMTGQPSNEQFF.

This clone was detected only once. The chain employs TRBV9 and TRBJ2-3; 9 bases are a match to TRBD2. The CDR3 is 15 residues long. With V trimmed by 3 bases and J by 1 base, 3 bases remained unmatched. The germline V gene has CDR1 SGDLS and CDR2 YYNGEE. CDR3 residues: CASSDTSGRTDTQYF. In DNA, the CDR3 is TGTGCCAGCAGCGATACTAGCGGGCGCACAGATACGCAGTATTTT.

This clone showed up just once. The chain has TRBV7-9 and TRBJ2-5, with TRBD1 as a possible D gene (6 bases). The V gene's germline CDR1 is SEHNR and CDR2 FQNEAQ (reference sequence). Trimming took off 5 bases at V and 2 bases at J, with 15 bases between the two ends. This CDR3 contains 15 residues. The CDR3 region is CASSLYPGEQETQYF. The CDR3 DNA is TGTGCCAGCAGCCTGTACCCAGGGGAGCAAGAGACCCAGTACTTC.

The chain joins TRBV21-1 to TRBJ1-1; the listed D gene, TRBD1, was not tested against the DNA. TRBV21-1 is labeled a pseudogene. This CDR3 is 17 amino acids long. CDR3 in DNA: TGTGCCAGCAGCAAAGGAAGGGACAGGGGGCGCTACACTGAAGCTTTCTTT. It specifies CASSKGRDRGRYTEAFF.

The chain recombines TRBV10-3 with TRBJ2-7; D is perhaps TRBD1 (6 bases). Germline values: CDR1 ENHRY, CDR2 SYGVKD. Trimming shortened V by 11 bases and J by 5 bases, and 22 bases separated the two germline ends. This CDR3 region has 14 residues. CDR3 sequence (DNA): TGTGCCGTTAGGGCCGGGACACAGGGCGACGAGCAGTACTTC. This codes for CAVRAGTQGDEQYF.

This clone has just a few counts. V gene TRBV19 combines with J gene TRBJ1-5; TRBD1 aligns across 8 bases. Germline trimming cut 9 bases from V and 4 bases from J; bases unmatched to any gene: 5. There are 13 residues in the CDR3. The germline V gene encodes CDR1 LNHDA and CDR2 SQIVND (reference sequence). The CDR3 DNA is TGTGCCAGCCAGGACAGGGTAAATCAGCCCCAGCATTTT. Translation gives CASQDRVNQPQHF.

The chain is built from TRBV6-5 and TRBJ2-4, with D possibly TRBD1 on 6 matching bases. Trimming left V 4 bases short and J 8 bases short, with 21 bases between. CDR1 is MNHEY and CDR2 is SVGAGI in the germline V gene. The CDR3 consists of 16 residues. The CDR3 region is CASSSNPQGMGDIQYF. CDR3 sequence (DNA): TGTGCCAGCAGTTCCAACCCACAGGGAATGGGGGACATTCAGTACTTC.